Shown below are 31 T cell receptor beta chains from a single sample sequenced in a study of blood T cell repertoires in COVID-19 (TCRdb year 2020). The library came from the immunoSEQ multiplex PCR assay. Held by TCRdb, this immuneACCESS table contains in-frame sequences only and omits some clones. Under half of the omission traces to an unresolved V gene where checked; the cause of the rest is unknown. This sample is represented by about 400,000 clones; approximately 90% of them were singletons. The ten largest clones represent approximately 1.4% of the sample. Sequencing was done on a sample of peripheral blood. The receptors were gathered from a woman aged 25 to 39 with active or convalescent COVID-19.

This chain joins TRBV7-9 and TRBJ1-3, with a tentative D call TRBD1 (5 bases). Germline V CDR1 and CDR2: SEHNR, FQNEAQ (reference sequence). V gave up 1 base and J gave up 4 bases, with 11 bases separating them. There are 15 residues in the CDR3. The CDR3 bases are TGTGCCAGCAGCTTAGACCAGGGTCTCGGAAACACCATATATTTT. Protein product: CASSLDQGLGNTIYF.

This clone appeared once. The chain couples TRBV6-5 to TRBJ1-2, with 10 bases aligning to TRBD1. Germline V lookup: CDR1 MNHEY, CDR2 SVGAGI. The CDR3 extends over 13 amino acids. The V gene end was trimmed by 6 bases and the J gene end by 5 bases; junction bases not matched to a gene: 3. CDR3 sequence: CASSRGQGYGYTF. In DNA form, the CDR3 reads TGTGCCAGCAGCCGGGGACAGGGGTATGGCTACACCTTC.

The chain recombines TRBV30 with TRBJ2-7, with D unresolved. CDR1 and CDR2 (germline): GTSNPN, SVGIG (reference sequence). The CDR3 covers 15 residues. The V gene lost 0 bases and the J gene lost 1 base, with 13 bases spanning the gap. In nucleotides, the CDR3 is TGTGCCTGGAGTGTAATGGTAAGCGTATCCTACGAGCAGTACTTC. It yields the protein CAWSVMVSVSYEQYF.

V and J are TRBV5-4 and TRBJ2-3; 9 nucleotides agree with TRBD2. CDR1 is SGHNT, CDR2 YYREEE, per germline (reference sequence). Trimming cost V 2 bases and J 1 base; bases outside gene matches: 2. The CDR3 is made up of 15 amino acids. For the CDR3, the DNA is TGTGCCAGCAGCTTTAGCGGGGGAGGCACAGATACGCAGTATTTT. Its protein is CASSFSGGGTDTQYF.

V usage is TRBV6-5 and J usage is TRBJ2-5, with D uncertain. Per germline, CDR1 MNHEY and CDR2 SVGAGI. Trimming took off 2 bases at V and 10 bases at J, with 11 bases between the two ends. This CDR3 spans 12 amino acids. The CDR3 protein is CASSYDRRDQYF. The CDR3 DNA follows: TGTGCCAGCAGTTACGATCGGAGAGACCAGTACTTC.

The J gene is TRBJ1-1, the V gene TRBV5-1, with a weak D call TRBD1 (5 bases). This CDR3 is built from 13 residues. CDR1 and CDR2 (germline): SGHRS, YFSETQ. Deletions cut 4 bases from V and 1 base from J, with 8 bases between. CDR3 amino acids: CASSNTGNTEAFF. The DNA for the CDR3 is TGCGCCAGCAGCAATACAGGGAACACTGAAGCTTTCTTT. The variable domain in full, with the rest retrieved from reference TRBV5-1 and TRBJ1-1, is KAGVTQTPRYLIKTRGQQVTLSCSPISGHRSVSWYQQTPGQGLQFLFEYFSETQRNKGNFPGRFSGRQFSNSRSEMNVSTLELGDSALYLCASSNTGNTEAFFGQGTRLTVV.

The V and J genes are TRBV5-5 and TRBJ1-3, with 9 nucleotides matching TRBD1. CDR1 and CDR2 from the germline V gene are SGHKS and YYEKEE (reference sequence). CDR3 size: 16 residues. V lost 1 base and J lost 2; bases outside the gene matches: 4. As DNA, the CDR3 is TGTGCCAGCAGCTTGCGCCGACAGGGGGCTGGAAACACCATATATTTT. This encodes CASSLRRQGAGNTIYF.

The rearrangement links TRBV28 to TRBJ1-3; D is possibly TRBD1 (5 bases). The CDR3 has 15 amino acids. Looked up from germline, CDR1 is MDHEN and CDR2 is SYDVKM. Trimming took off 4 bases at V and 1 base at J, with 11 bases between the two ends. The CDR3 protein is CASSSTGVSGNTIYF. The DNA of the CDR3 is TGTGCCAGCAGTTCCACGGGGGTTTCTGGAAACACCATATATTTT. The variable domain in full, with the rest retrieved from reference TRBV28 and TRBJ1-3, is DVKVTQSSRYLVKRTGEKVFLECVQDMDHENMFWYRQDPGLGLRLIYFSYDVKMKEKGDIPEGYSVSREKKERFSLILESASTNQTSMYLCASSSTGVSGNTIYFGEGSWLTVV.

The genes are TRBV6-6 and TRBJ2-1; tentative D call: TRBD1 (5 bases). CDR3 length equals 11 residues. Trimming took 8 bases from V and 5 from J, leaving 7 bases between them. Per the germline V gene, CDR1 is MNHNY and CDR2 is SVGAGI (reference sequence). CDR3 loop: CASGRDNEQFF. For the CDR3, the DNA is TGTGCCAGCGGCAGGGACAATGAGCAGTTCTTC.

The chain combines TRBV10-3 with TRBJ2-3, with D unresolved. In germline, CDR1 is ENHRY, CDR2 SYGVKD. The CDR3 is 11 amino acids. Between the trimmed V and J ends, which lost 3 bases and 5 bases, there was a span of 3 bases. The CDR3: CAISDQDTQYF. The CDR3 region has the DNA TGTGCCATCAGTGACCAAGATACGCAGTATTTT.

The chain is built from TRBV5-5 and TRBJ1-5; 9 bases fit TRBD1. With 3 bases clipped from V and 15 bases from J, the junction kept 10 bases outside the gene matches. Germline V CDR1 and CDR2: SGHKS, YYEKEE (reference sequence). This CDR3 has 13 residues. CDR3 region: CASSWTDRGGRHF. As DNA, the CDR3 is TGTGCCAGCAGCTGGACCGACAGGGGGGGACGGCATTTT.

This sequence joins TRBV5-1 and TRBJ1-1; TRBD1 matches at 10 bases. Germline V CDR1 and CDR2: SGHRS, YFSETQ. V shed 5 bases and J 5 bases; nucleotides not matched to a gene: 6. CDR3 size: 14 residues. This CDR3 is CASSEGQGITEAFF. CDR3 bases: TGCGCCAGCAGTGAGGGACAGGGGATAACTGAAGCTTTCTTT.

The J gene is TRBJ2-1, the V gene TRBV19, with unresolved D. Germline-derived CDR1 and CDR2 are LNHDA and SQIVND (reference sequence). This CDR3 spans 16 amino acids. V lost 4 bases and J 7 bases, leaving 20 bases between the germline ends. The CDR3 bases are TGTGCCAGTAGTAAAGAAGCAGGTTCCCTCAATAATGAGCAGTTCTTC. This encodes CASSKEAGSLNNEQFF.

V usage is TRBV27 and J usage is TRBJ1-1; 11 bases fit TRBD1. V lost 6 bases to trimming and J lost 4 bases; unmatched junction nucleotides: 4. Germline V gene sequence: CDR1 MNHEY, CDR2 SMNVEV (reference sequence). This CDR3 comprises 14 residues. The CDR3 DNA follows: TGTGCCAGCAGAGGACAGGGGGCGGCCACTGAAGCTTTCTTT. This sequence encodes CASRGQGAATEAFF.

The chain has TRBV10-2 and TRBJ1-2; tentatively, D is TRBD1 (6 bases). V was trimmed by 0 bases and J by 8 bases, leaving 10 bases between them. This CDR3 contains 13 residues. Germline CDR1 WSHSY, CDR2 SAAADI. The CDR3 DNA reads TGCGCCAGCAGTGAGTCGTGGGGGCGCGGCTACACCTTC. Translating gives CASSESWGRGYTF.

The chain links TRBV5-1 to TRBJ1-2; no definite D call. The length of the CDR3 is 13 residues. The V end was cut by 4 bases, the J end by 3 bases, with 10 bases between. Germline assignment: CDR1 SGHRS and CDR2 YFSETQ. The CDR3 coding sequence is TGCGCCAGCAGCACGGACGGGGACTATGGCTACACCTTC. Its protein product is CASSTDGDYGYTF.

A few counts support this clone. The rearrangement uses TRBV5-1 and TRBJ1-3; a weak D match, TRBD1 (6 bases). V was shortened by 4 bases and J by 4 bases, with 15 bases between the two germline ends. The CDR3 has 15 amino acids. CDR1 and CDR2 from the germline V gene are SGHRS and YFSETQ. CDR3 residues: CASSPLDSPGNTIYF. Here the CDR3 DNA reads TGCGCCAGCAGCCCGCTGGACAGTCCCGGAAACACCATATATTTT.

The chain is built from TRBV4-1 and TRBJ2-1; 9 bases agree with TRBD2. The CDR3 totals 18 residues. Germline-derived CDR1 and CDR2 are MGHRA and YSYEKL. The trim removed 3 bases at V and 2 bases at J, leaving 11 bases unmatched. In DNA form, the CDR3 reads TGCGCCAGCAGCCACCTAAGCAGGCGGGAGGGGGCCTACAATGAGCAGTTCTTC. Translating gives CASSHLSRREGAYNEQFF.

The chain has TRBV25-1 and TRBJ2-7; TRBD2 might be the D (6 bases). Germline V CDR1 and CDR2: MGHDK, SYGVNS. The V gene lost 2 bases and the J gene lost 3 bases, with 17 bases spanning the gap. This CDR3 region has 16 residues. The CDR3 DNA reads as TGTGCCAGCAGTGAAGGAGGTGCGGGGATCTTCTACGAGCAGTACTTC. Translation gives CASSEGGAGIFYEQYF.

The chain uses TRBV6-1 and TRBJ1-1; D perhaps matches TRBD1 (6 bases). The V end was cut by 3 bases, the J end by 3 bases, with 11 bases between. Germline V lookup: CDR1 MNHNS, CDR2 SASEGT. This CDR3 region has 14 residues. In DNA, the CDR3 is TGTGCCAGCAGTGAGAGGGGGAGTTACACTGAAGCTTTCTTT. It yields the protein CASSERGSYTEAFF.

The V and J genes are TRBV3-1 (or the pseudogene TRBV3-2) and TRBJ1-3; 7 positions match TRBD1. CDR3 length equals 15 residues. With V trimmed by 4 bases and J by 3 bases, 6 bases remained unmatched. The germline V gene has CDR1 LGHDT and CDR2 YNNKEL (reference sequence). CDR3 sequence reads: CASSLSDRLGNTIYF. CDR3 bases: TGTGCCAGCAGCCTCTCGGACAGGCTTGGAAACACCATATATTTT.

The V and J genes are TRBV4-1 and TRBJ2-3; 7 positions agree with TRBD2. Germline lookup yields CDR1 MGHRA and CDR2 YSYEKL. V lost 1 base to trimming and J lost 4 bases; unmatched junction nucleotides: 5. The CDR3 is made up of 15 amino acids. CDR3 DNA: TGCGCCAGCAGCCAAGTCGTTAGCGGGTCAGATACGCAGTATTTT. Translation: CASSQVVSGSDTQYF.

The CDR3 DNA reads TGTGCCAGCTCACTCCGGACGGGGGGCCCAACCAAAAACACCGGGGAGCTGTTTTTT. This gives the protein CASSLRTGGPTKNTGELFF. The V gene is TRBV18, the J gene TRBJ2-2, with D tentatively TRBD2 (7 bases). The CDR3 loop spans 19 amino acids. Germline values: CDR1 KGHSH, CDR2 LQKENI. Trimming shortened V by 4 bases and J by 2 bases, and 23 bases separated the two germline ends.

A note on this clone: Other nucleotide sequences from this sample produce the same CDR3. The chain couples TRBV5-1 to TRBJ1-3; D is possibly TRBD1 (6 bases). V lost 3 bases, J lost 4 bases, and 11 bases lay in between. The CDR3 is made up of 14 amino acids. Germline CDR1 SGHRS, CDR2 YFSETQ. The CDR3, as DNA: TGCGCCAGCAGCTCAGGGGTTTCGGGAAACACCATATATTTT. Translating it yields CASSSGVSGNTIYF.

The V gene is TRBV30, the J gene TRBJ1-4, with a weak D call TRBD1 (6 bases). Trimming took off 0 bases at V and 5 bases at J, with 13 bases between the two ends. This CDR3 is built from 15 residues. The germline V gene encodes CDR1 GTSNPN and CDR2 SVGIG (reference sequence). The CDR3 sequence: CAWSVQGVINEKLFF. The CDR3 DNA reads TGTGCCTGGAGTGTACAGGGCGTTATCAATGAAAAACTGTTTTTT.

This clone was observed a handful of times. The V and J genes are TRBV29-1 and TRBJ2-2; D remains ambiguous. V lost 7 bases to trimming and J lost 1 base, with 7 bases between them. There are 12 residues in the CDR3. Germline CDR1 and CDR2: SQVTM and ANQGSEA. The CDR3 region has the DNA TGCAGCGGGGCAGTGAACACCGGGGAGCTGTTTTTT. This encodes CSGAVNTGELFF.

A few counts support this clone. The V and J genes are TRBV7-8 and TRBJ1-1; TRBD1 agrees at 7 bases. The germline V gene has CDR1 SGHVS and CDR2 FQNEAQ. The CDR3 sequence is 16 residues long. V shed 6 bases, J shed 2 bases, and the junction held 12 bases outside the gene matches. CDR3 coding DNA: TGTGCCAGCAGTAATGACAGGGTATTGATAAACACTGAAGCTTTCTTT. Translation gives CASSNDRVLINTEAFF.

The V call is TRBV2, the J call TRBJ1-1, with unresolved D. The CDR3 extends over 14 amino acids. Germline CDR1 is SNHLY and CDR2 is FYNNEI. The V gene lost 10 bases and the J gene lost 5 bases, with 20 bases spanning the gap. The CDR3 DNA follows: TGTGCCACCCGAGCGACTTACCTTAGGACTGAAGCTTTCTTT. It translates to CATRATYLRTEAFF.

J is TRBJ2-7 and V is TRBV4-1; perhaps TRBD2 as D (5 bases). Germline CDR1 is MGHRA and CDR2 is YSYEKL. The length of the CDR3 is 15 residues. V lost 4 bases to trimming and J lost 2 bases, with 15 bases between them. The CDR3, as DNA: TGCGCCAGCAGCCCCCTACCGGGATATACCTACGAGCAGTACTTC. This translates into CASSPLPGYTYEQYF.

CDR3 region: CASSQGLAGHNEQFF. The CDR3 nucleotides read TGTGCCAGCAGCCAGGGACTAGCGGGACACAATGAGCAGTTCTTC. V usage is TRBV4-2 and J usage is TRBJ2-1; the match to TRBD2 covers 13 bases. J was trimmed by 5 bases and V by 3 bases; bases with no gene match: 1. Germline V gene sequence: CDR1 LGHNA, CDR2 YNFKEQ. The CDR3 is 15 residues long.

The rearrangement links TRBV5-8 to TRBJ2-1, with TRBD2 identical over 8 bases. CDR3 size: 15 residues. Trimming took 0 bases from V and 6 from J; bases not matched to a gene: 5. Germline V lookup: CDR1 SGHTS, CDR2 YDEGEE. Here the CDR3 reads CASSLDGTRANEQFF. The CDR3 region has the DNA TGTGCCAGCAGCTTGGATGGGACTAGAGCCAATGAGCAGTTCTTC.